Following are 25 T cell receptor beta chains from one sample sequenced in a study of T cell repertoires in aging, cancer and after chemotherapy. Amplification of TCR beta used genomic DNA extracted from peripheral blood. A mixed TRB-A/B primer pool amplified rearranged TRB by multiplex touch-down PCR. TCRdb re-called the multiplex PCR reads with MiXCR, one entry per CDR3 protein. Here the sample spans approximately 20,000 distinct CDR3 sequences, approximately 40% being singletons. Sequencing input: blood. These receptors came from a human donor with a solid tumor.

The J gene is TRBJ1-6, the V gene TRBV7-6, with D maybe TRBD1 (5 bases). The CDR3 loop spans 15 amino acids. V shed 1 base and J shed 7 bases, with 11 bases lying between them. The V gene's germline CDR1 is SGHVS and CDR2 FNYEAQ. The CDR3 reads CASSLEGTENSPLHF. Written as DNA, the CDR3 is TGTGCCAGCAGCTTAGAGGGGACTGAGAATTCACCCCTCCACTTT.

This chain links TRBV5-1 with TRBJ2-2; 7 nucleotides agree with TRBD1. This CDR3 region has 14 residues. Germline V gives CDR1 SGHRS, CDR2 YFSETQ. J gave up 4 bases and V 3 bases, and 3 bases lay outside the gene matches. The CDR3 region is CASSYTGVTGELFF. The CDR3 DNA reads TGCGCCAGCAGCTATACAGGGGTCACCGGGGAGCTGTTTTTT. The variable domain in full, completed from reference TRBV5-1 and TRBJ2-2, reads KAGVTQTPRYLIKTRGQQVTLSCSPISGHRSVSWYQQTPGQGLQFLFEYFSETQRNKGNFPGRFSGRQFSNSRSEMNVSTLELGDSALYLCASSYTGVTGELFFGEGSRLTVL.

The chain is built from TRBV20-1 and TRBJ2-5; 9 positions match TRBD1. Trimming took 0 bases from V and 4 from J; bases not matched to a gene: 6. CDR1 DFQATT and CDR2 SNEGSKA come from the germline V gene (reference sequence). This CDR3 is 15 amino acids long. CDR3 region: CSARDWTGVGETQYF. In DNA form, the CDR3 reads TGCAGTGCTAGAGATTGGACAGGGGTAGGAGAGACCCAGTACTTC.

This clonotype was counted a few times. The V call is TRBV4-3, the J call TRBJ2-2; TRBD2 aligns across 9 bases. V was clipped by 2 bases and J by 5 bases; unmatched bases: 6. Germline CDR1 LGHNA, CDR2 YSLEER. The length of the CDR3 is 16 residues. Written as DNA, the CDR3 is TGCGCCAGCAGCCAACTATTTGCGGGAGGGACCGGGGAGCTGTTTTTT. As protein: CASSQLFAGGTGELFF.

This clonotype was picked up a small number of times. The chain uses TRBV15 and TRBJ1-4; possible D gene TRBD1, 6 bases. Trimming took off 1 base at V and 0 bases at J, with 6 bases between the two ends. There are 15 residues in the CDR3. Germline loops: CDR1 LNHNV, CDR2 YYDKDF (reference sequence). The CDR3 DNA sequence: TGTGCCACCAGCAGAGGGACAGCAACTAATGAAAAACTGTTTTTT. Protein product: CATSRGTATNEKLFF. Filled out from reference TRBV15 and TRBJ1-4, the complete variable domain reads DAMVIQNPRYQVTQFGKPVTLSCSQTLNHNVMYWYQQKSSQAPKLLFHYYDKDFNNEADTPDNFQSRRPNTSFCFLDIRSPGLGDTAMYLCATSRGTATNEKLFFGSGTQLSVL.

Here the CDR3 DNA reads TGTGCCAGTAGTCGGGGTAACTATGGCTACACCTTC. It is translated as CASSRGNYGYTF. The V and J genes are TRBV19 and TRBJ1-2; D unclear. Trimming removed 5 bases at V and 1 base at J, with 5 bases between. Germline V CDR1 and CDR2: LNHDA, SQIVND (reference sequence). The CDR3 covers 12 residues. The full variable domain, completed using reference TRBV19 and TRBJ1-2, is DGGITQSPKYLFRKEGQNVTLSCEQNLNHDAMYWYRQDPGQGLRLIYYSQIVNDFQKGDIAEGYSVSREKKESFPLTVTSAQKNPTAFYLCASSRGNYGYTFGSGTRLTVV.

The rearrangement joins TRBV19 to TRBJ1-5, with D hard to call. Germline V gives CDR1 LNHDA, CDR2 SQIVND (reference sequence). Trimming removed 5 bases at V and 4 bases at J, with 3 bases between. The CDR3 consists of 11 residues. The CDR3 here is CASSGNQPQHF. The CDR3 DNA reads TGTGCCAGTAGTGGGAATCAGCCCCAGCATTTT.

V is TRBV27 and J is TRBJ2-7; 9 bases map to TRBD2. The CDR3 covers 14 residues. Germline assignment: CDR1 MNHEY and CDR2 SMNVEV (reference sequence). V was pared by 4 bases and J by 3 bases, with 4 bases of the junction left unmatched. CDR3 in DNA: TGTGCCAGCAGTTGGAGCGGGAGGTTCTACGAGCAGTACTTC. Its translation is CASSWSGRFYEQYF.

For this clonotype: Since no conserved phenylalanine or tryptophan closes the CDR3, a read error is the likely cause. The chain joins TRBV5-1 to TRBJ2-3, with a weak D call TRBD1 (6 bases). There are 16 residues in the CDR3. V gave up 4 bases and J gave up 0 bases, with 15 bases separating them. CDR1 and CDR2 (germline): SGHRS, YFSETQ. The CDR3 reads CASSDQGSPSTDTQYS. The CDR3 DNA is TGCGCCAGCAGCGATCAGGGGTCCCCTAGCACAGATACGCAGTATTCT.

This clonotype was picked up a small number of times. The V call is TRBV7-6, the J call TRBJ1-2; D is unresolved. The V end was cut by 5 bases, the J end by 4 bases, with 14 bases between. This CDR3 region has 14 residues. Germline CDR1 is SGHVS and CDR2 is FNYEAQ. In DNA form, the CDR3 reads TGTGCCAGCAGCCCTAGTTCAGGTGCCTATGGCTACACCTTC. As protein: CASSPSSGAYGYTF.

This clonotype has a handful of counts. This chain connects TRBV11-2 to TRBJ2-3; D may be TRBD1 or TRBD2 (5 bases each). This CDR3 comprises 13 residues. Germline V gives CDR1 SGHAT, CDR2 FQNNGV. The V end was cut by 6 bases, the J end by 4 bases, with 11 bases between. The CDR3 region is CASRRGAADTQYF. The DNA of the CDR3 is TGTGCCAGCAGGCGAGGGGCCGCAGATACGCAGTATTTT.

In this sample, this clonotype is medium-sized. This sequence joins TRBV6-5 and TRBJ2-3; 9 positions match TRBD2. Germline V gene sequence: CDR1 MNHEY, CDR2 SVGAGI. The CDR3 contains 14 residues. The junction had 3 bases not matched to a gene; V was cut back by 7 bases and J by 1 base. The CDR3 region has the DNA TGTGCCAGCACCTTAGCGGGGGGCACAGATACGCAGTATTTT. It yields the protein CASTLAGGTDTQYF.

The J gene is TRBJ2-1, the V gene TRBV6-2 or TRBV6-3, with 7 bases lining up with TRBD2. Trimming took 5 bases from V and 8 from J; bases not matched to a gene: 15. The CDR3 consists of 16 residues. CDR1 and CDR2 from the germline V gene are MNHEY and SVGEGT. The CDR3 protein is CASSGPSSGRGDEQFF. CDR3 coding DNA: TGTGCCAGCAGTGGACCGTCTAGCGGCCGTGGGGATGAGCAGTTCTTC.

The rearrangement links TRBV6-2 or TRBV6-3 to TRBJ2-7; tentative D call: TRBD1 (5 bases). The ends were cut back, 7 bases at V and 0 bases at J, with 7 bases in the middle. CDR3 length: 12 residues. Looked up from germline, CDR1 is MNHEY and CDR2 is SVGEGT. The CDR3 nucleotides are TGTGCCAGCACTGACAGCTCCTACGAGCAGTACTTC. Translating gives CASTDSSYEQYF.

This clonotype rates as large. The chain couples TRBV6-1 to TRBJ2-6, with a tentative D call TRBD2 (5 bases). V gave up 3 bases and J gave up 1 base, with 16 bases separating them. The germline V gene has CDR1 MNHNS and CDR2 SASEGT. The CDR3 contains 18 residues. The DNA of the CDR3 is TGTGCCAGCAGTGAGAGCGGCGACGTGGGTTCTGGGGCCAACGTCCTGACTTTC. This translates into CASSESGDVGSGANVLTF.

In this sample, this clonotype turned up a few times. The V gene is TRBV18, the J gene TRBJ2-7; 7 bases align to TRBD1. CDR3 size: 17 residues. V was clipped by 3 bases and J by 7 bases; unmatched bases: 18. CDR1 is KGHSH, CDR2 LQKENI, per germline. CDR3 in amino acids: CASSPPENDRVGWEQYF. The CDR3 nucleotides read TGTGCCAGCTCACCGCCGGAAAATGACAGGGTTGGTTGGGAGCAGTACTTC.

Note on this clonotype: The junction and the germline gene differ at one end; a read error may be behind it. V gene TRBV11-2 combines with J gene TRBJ2-1; 7 bases fit TRBD1. Germline V gene data show CDR1 as SGHAT and CDR2 as FQNNGV. CDR3 length equals 15 residues. In DNA form, the CDR3 reads TGTGCCAGCAGCCCCGGGACAGCTACCTACAATGTGCAGTTCTTC. It yields the protein CASSPGTATYNVQFF.

The chain is built from TRBV30 and TRBJ2-7; no clear D gene. This CDR3 region has 14 residues. V was shortened by 0 bases and J by 5 bases, with 14 bases between the two germline ends. CDR1 is GTSNPN, CDR2 SVGIG, per germline (reference sequence). In DNA form, the CDR3 reads TGTGCCTGGAGTGTATCTTCAGGACGGGACGAGCAGTACTTC. Its protein product is CAWSVSSGRDEQYF.

The rearrangement uses TRBV7-3 and TRBJ2-1; 12 nucleotides align to TRBD2. This CDR3 is 16 amino acids long. Germline CDR1 is SGHTA and CDR2 is FQGTGA. V was pared by 5 bases and J by 5 bases, with 7 bases of the junction left unmatched. The CDR3 protein is CASSPLTSGRHNEQFF. For the CDR3, the DNA is TGTGCCAGCAGCCCGCTGACTAGCGGGAGACACAATGAGCAGTTCTTC.

This chain links TRBV12-3 or TRBV12-4 with TRBJ2-3; D perhaps matches TRBD1 (6 bases). V was cut by 3 bases and J by 6 bases, with 22 bases left in between. This CDR3 is 17 amino acids long. The chain's CDR3 is CASSLRPTGTNGDTQYF. The CDR3, as DNA: TGTGCCAGCAGTTTGCGCCCGACAGGTACCAATGGGGATACGCAGTATTTT.

The table lists this clonotype with a few counts. The CDR3 spells CASSEVAGQGEETQYF. CDR3 DNA: TGTGCCAGCAGTGAAGTTGCCGGACAGGGAGAGGAGACCCAGTACTTC. The chain joins TRBV6-1 to TRBJ2-5; 8 bases agree with TRBD1. This CDR3 comprises 16 residues. V dropped 1 base and J dropped 5; count of bases not matched to a gene: 9. The germline V gene has CDR1 MNHNS and CDR2 SASEGT.

A few counts support this clonotype. J is TRBJ1-6 and V is TRBV19; D not certain. Trimming stripped 3 bases from V and 6 bases from J, with 12 bases between. Germline CDR1 reads LNHDA; CDR2 reads SQIVND (reference sequence). The CDR3 loop spans 15 amino acids. CDR3 sequence: CASSISWQTNSPLHF. Written as DNA, the CDR3 is TGTGCCAGTAGTATTAGTTGGCAGACTAATTCACCCCTCCACTTT. The full variable domain, completed using reference TRBV19 and TRBJ1-6, is DGGITQSPKYLFRKEGQNVTLSCEQNLNHDAMYWYRQDPGQGLRLIYYSQIVNDFQKGDIAEGYSVSREKKESFPLTVTSAQKNPTAFYLCASSISWQTNSPLHFGNGTRLTVT.

The chain combines TRBV6-2 or TRBV6-3 with TRBJ2-7; 7 bases line up with TRBD1. V shed 4 bases, J shed 9 bases, and the junction held 6 bases outside the gene matches. The CDR3 has 12 residues. CDR1 MNHEY and CDR2 SVGEGT come from the germline V gene. DNA for the CDR3: TGTGCCAGCAGTTTCGATACAGGGGTGCAGTACTTC. Translated, it gives CASSFDTGVQYF.

The chain combines TRBV28 with TRBJ1-5; D is perhaps TRBD1 (6 bases). V was clipped by 5 bases and J by 6 bases, with 14 bases between them. CDR3 size: 14 residues. Germline V gives CDR1 MDHEN, CDR2 SYDVKM. CDR3 nucleotides: TGTGCCAGCAGTGAGCTAGGGGGGAGTCAGCCCCAGCATTTT. It encodes CASSELGGSQPQHF.

By frequency in the sample, this clonotype is medium-sized. V and J are TRBV19 and TRBJ2-2, with 7 bases fitting TRBD2. The CDR3 loop spans 15 amino acids. In germline, CDR1 is LNHDA, CDR2 SQIVND (reference sequence). The V segment lost 4 bases and the J segment 3 bases; nucleotides outside the gene matches: 5. CDR3 bases: TGTGCCAGTAGTACGGGGGACTACCACACCGGGGAGCTGTTTTTT. It yields the protein CASSTGDYHTGELFF.